A selection of T cell receptor beta chains follows, all from one sample in a study of blood T cell repertoires in COVID-19. Using immunoSEQ multiplex PCR, the repertoire was profiled, and TCRdb retains in-frame clones only, with some absent. The data hold approximately 300,000 clones, with approximately 89% observed a single time. Sequencing was carried out using PBMCs or T cells enriched from blood (not recorded which). The source of these receptors is a young woman who had recovered from COVID-19. Both conserved end residues are part of each CDR3. A D gene is named only where the DNA matches it firmly. The size field is filled for only some rows; it gives once, few, many or a size class.

size: NA; D: NA; V: TRBV7-2; J: TRBJ2-7; DNA: TGTGCCAGCAGCTTGCCGCCTAAAAACGAGCAGTACTTC; CDR3: CASSLPPKNEQYF
size: NA; D: NA; V: TRBV29-1; J: TRBJ1-2; DNA: TGCAGCGTTGAAGATCTTGGACAGAGTATCTCCTATGGCTACACCTTC; CDR3: CSVEDLGQSISYGYTF
size: NA; D: TRBD2; V: TRBV2; J: TRBJ2-5; DNA: TGTGCCAGCAGGCGGGGAGGGGAGACCCAGTACTTC; CDR3: CASRRGGETQYF
size: NA; D: NA; V: TRBV3-1/TRBV3-2; J: TRBJ2-1; DNA: TGTGCCAGCAGCCAAATGGCTAGCTGGCAGTTCTTC; CDR3: CASSQMASWQFF
size: NA; D: TRBD1; V: TRBV27; J: TRBJ2-1; DNA: TGTGCCATCGGGTGGGACAGGGTTGGCAATGAGCAGTTCTTC; CDR3: CAIGWDRVGNEQFF
size: NA; D: NA; V: TRBV5-1; J: TRBJ2-7; DNA: TGCGCCAGCAGCTTGGAACAGGGAGTCTCCTACGAGCAGTACTTC; CDR3: CASSLEQGVSYEQYF
size: few; D: TRBD1; V: TRBV28; J: TRBJ1-2; DNA: TGTGCCAGCAGTTTAGGGACAGGGGGGGGATTTGGCTACACCTTC; CDR3: CASSLGTGGGFGYTF
size: NA; D: TRBD2; V: TRBV3-1/TRBV3-2; J: TRBJ2-4; DNA: TGTGCCAGCAGCCAAGGGACTAGCGGGGGACTAGCCAAAAACATTCAGTACTTC; CDR3: CASSQGTSGGLAKNIQYF
size: NA; D: NA; V: TRBV30; J: TRBJ2-7; DNA: TGTGCCTGGAGTGTACTGGGTTTGGGGGCGCTTGCTGATCACGCCTACGAGCAGTACTTC; CDR3: CAWSVLGLGALADHAYEQYF
size: NA; D: TRBD1; V: TRBV10-1; J: TRBJ2-3; DNA: TGCGCCAGCAGCGGACAGGGGACCACAGATACGCAGTATTTT; CDR3: CASSGQGTTDTQYF
size: NA; D: NA; V: TRBV27; J: TRBJ2-1; DNA: TGTGCCACCCAGTTCCAGGGTCATGAGCAGTTCTTC; CDR3: CATQFQGHEQFF
size: NA; D: TRBD1; V: TRBV15; J: TRBJ2-7; DNA: TGTGCCACCAGCAGAGAGAACAGGGACAGGGTACCCTACGAGCAGTACTTC; CDR3: CATSRENRDRVPYEQYF
size: NA; D: NA; V: TRBV27; J: TRBJ1-5; DNA: TGTGCCAGCAGTTTATCGTCTTATAGCAATCAGCCCCAGCATTTT; CDR3: CASSLSSYSNQPQHF
size: NA; D: NA; V: TRBV5-1; J: TRBJ1-1; DNA: TGCGCCAGCAGCAGGTCCGGGTCGTCGAACACTGAAGCTTTCTTT; CDR3: CASSRSGSSNTEAFF
size: NA; D: NA; V: TRBV6-4; J: TRBJ2-1; DNA: TGTGCGCACGGCAACAGGGCCCCATACAATGAGCAGTTCTTC; CDR3: CAHGNRAPYNEQFF
size: NA; D: TRBD2; V: TRBV7-8; J: TRBJ2-1; DNA: TGTGCCAGCAGCCCCCTCCTTAGCGGGAGGTACAATGAGCAGTTCTTC; CDR3: CASSPLLSGRYNEQFF
size: NA; D: TRBD1; V: TRBV9; J: TRBJ1-6; DNA: TGTGCCAGCAGCGTAGATGAGACAGGGGACTCACCCCTCCACTTT; CDR3: CASSVDETGDSPLHF
size: NA; D: NA; V: TRBV23-1; J: TRBJ1-2; DNA: TGCGCCAGCAGTCAGGTTCCCGGCCAGGGTGGATCTAACTATGGCTACACCTTC; CDR3: CASSQVPGQGGSNYGYTF
size: NA; D: TRBD2; V: TRBV2; J: TRBJ2-2; DNA: TGTGCCAGCAGTGAACGGAGCGGGAAGAACACCGGGGAGCTGTTTTTT; CDR3: CASSERSGKNTGELFF
size: NA; D: NA; V: TRBV11-2; J: TRBJ1-2; DNA: TGTGCCAGCAGCCCCGGTGGAGCCTATGGCTACACCTTC; CDR3: CASSPGGAYGYTF
size: NA; D: TRBD2; V: TRBV19; J: TRBJ2-5; DNA: TGTGCCAGTAGGAAAACTAGCGGGGTGGAGACCCAGTACTTC; CDR3: CASRKTSGVETQYF
size: NA; D: NA; V: TRBV27; J: TRBJ2-2; DNA: TGTGCCACGAAAGTGCAGGGGGGTGCCGGGGAGCTGTTTTTT; CDR3: CATKVQGGAGELFF
size: few; D: NA; V: TRBV6-4; J: TRBJ1-1; DNA: TGTGCCAGCAGTGAAACAGGGATCATGAACACTGAAGCTTTCTTT; CDR3: CASSETGIMNTEAFF
size: NA; D: TRBD1; V: TRBV5-6; J: TRBJ2-7; DNA: TGTGCCAGCAGCCTCTGGGACAGCTACGAGCAGTACTTC; CDR3: CASSLWDSYEQYF
size: NA; D: TRBD1; V: TRBV10-3; J: TRBJ1-4; DNA: TGTGCCATCATGGACAGGGGGGATGAAAAACTGTTTTTT; CDR3: CAIMDRGDEKLFF
size: NA; D: TRBD1; V: TRBV28; J: TRBJ2-5; DNA: TGTGCCAGCAACCCGACCGGGACAGGAAACCAAGAGACCCAGTACTTC; CDR3: CASNPTGTGNQETQYF
size: NA; D: NA; V: TRBV19; J: TRBJ1-1; DNA: TGTGCCAGTAGTACGACAGCAAACACTGAAGCTTTCTTT; CDR3: CASSTTANTEAFF
size: NA; D: NA; V: TRBV19; J: TRBJ1-2; DNA: TGTGCCAGTAGTATGTTGGGGCGCGACTATGGCTACACCTTC; CDR3: CASSMLGRDYGYTF